This T cell receptor beta chain was recorded in a study of blood T cell repertoires in COVID-19. The wider study: Both acute and convalescent COVID-19 samples were obtained from the United States, Italy and Spain.

Methods used by the authors: Amplified reference gene primers provided the basis for estimating nucleated cell counts. Sequenced by immunoSEQ multiplex PCR; TCRdb stores in-frame clones only, minus some. The V and J calls and clone size were taken over from that table, and D and trimming were inferred from the DNA. The repertoire holds approximately 200,000 clones, with approximately 90% as singletons. The V gene's germline CDR1 is LGHDT and CDR2 YNNKEL (reference sequence). Trimming stripped 0 bases from V and 11 bases from J, with 10 bases between. The CDR3 loop spans 12 amino acids. The chain is built from TRBV3-1 (or the pseudogene TRBV3-2) and TRBJ2-5; D is perhaps TRBD2 (6 bases). Sequences were obtained from peripheral blood. The source of this sequence is a man between 60 and 75 years old who had recovered from COVID-19. The CDR3 nucleotides read TGTGCCAGCAGCCAAGATCTCGGGGGTCAGTACTTC. It encodes CASSQDLGGQYF.